This section outlines one TCR beta chain sequence together with its context. Its antigen is as yet unknown. This record belongs to a study of persistence of HIV-infected CD4 T cells. The immunoSEQ assay was version 4, run in survey mode. Generated by immunoSEQ multiplex PCR, the TCRdb table keeps only in-frame clones and is missing some. The data contain 48,000 or so clones, more than 70% of them singletons. The V and J ends lost 0 bases and 2 bases respectively, with 7 bases between them. CDR3 length: 15 amino acids. In germline, CDR1 is ENHRY, CDR2 SYGVKD. Stimulation used approximately 9.1 ug/mL lysate from CMV-infected fibroblasts. Sorted nonresponding memory CD4+ T cells were CD40L-negative, CD69-negative, CD45RO-high.

V gene TRBV10-3 combines with J gene TRBJ1-4, with D unresolved. The sequence was obtained from an adult man with HIV who was CMV-seropositive. The specimen comprised CD4+ T cells sorted from PBMCs after roughly 20-hour stimulation, sampled from a patient who received antiretroviral therapy. The DNA of the CDR3 is TGTGCCATCAGTGAGTCCGGGTCTACTAATGAAAAACTGTTTTTT. Translation: CAISESGSTNEKLFF.